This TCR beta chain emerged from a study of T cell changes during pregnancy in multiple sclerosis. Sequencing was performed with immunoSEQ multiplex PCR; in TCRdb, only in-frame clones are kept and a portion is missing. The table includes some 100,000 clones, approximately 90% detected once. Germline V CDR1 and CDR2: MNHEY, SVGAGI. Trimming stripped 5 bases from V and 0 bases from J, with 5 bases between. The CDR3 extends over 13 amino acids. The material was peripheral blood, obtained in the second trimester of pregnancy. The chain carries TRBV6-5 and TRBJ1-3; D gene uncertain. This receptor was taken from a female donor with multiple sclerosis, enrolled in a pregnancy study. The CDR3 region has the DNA TGTGCCAGCAGTACAGCCTCTGGAAACACCATATATTTT. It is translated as CASSTASGNTIYF.